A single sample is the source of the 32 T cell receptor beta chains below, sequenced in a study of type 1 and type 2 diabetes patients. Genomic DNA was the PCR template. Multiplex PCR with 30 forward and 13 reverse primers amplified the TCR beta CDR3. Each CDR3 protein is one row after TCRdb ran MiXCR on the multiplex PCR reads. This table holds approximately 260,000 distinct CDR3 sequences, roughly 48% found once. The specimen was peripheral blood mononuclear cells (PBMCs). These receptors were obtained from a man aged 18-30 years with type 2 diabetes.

In DNA, the CDR3 is TGTGCCAGCTCATCCGGGACATCTAATCAGCCCCAGCATTTT. It yields the protein CASSSGTSNQPQHF. J is TRBJ1-5 and V is TRBV19, with a tentative D call TRBD1 (6 bases). CDR1 LNHDA and CDR2 SQIVND come from the germline V gene (reference sequence). Trimming took off 9 bases at V and 4 bases at J, with 16 bases between the two ends. The CDR3 contains 14 residues.

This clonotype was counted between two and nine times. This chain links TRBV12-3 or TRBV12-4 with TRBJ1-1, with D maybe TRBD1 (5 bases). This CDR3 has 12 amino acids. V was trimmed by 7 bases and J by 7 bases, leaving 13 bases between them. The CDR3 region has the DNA TGTGCCAGCACCAACAGGCAGGATGAAGCTTTCTTT. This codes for CASTNRQDEAFF.

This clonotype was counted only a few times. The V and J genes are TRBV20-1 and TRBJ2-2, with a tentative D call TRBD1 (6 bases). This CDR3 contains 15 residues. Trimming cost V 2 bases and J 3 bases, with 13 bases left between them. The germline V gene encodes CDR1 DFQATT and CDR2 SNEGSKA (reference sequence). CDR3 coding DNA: TGCAGTGCTAGATCCCGACAGGTCGACACCGGGGAGCTGTTTTTT. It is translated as CSARSRQVDTGELFF.

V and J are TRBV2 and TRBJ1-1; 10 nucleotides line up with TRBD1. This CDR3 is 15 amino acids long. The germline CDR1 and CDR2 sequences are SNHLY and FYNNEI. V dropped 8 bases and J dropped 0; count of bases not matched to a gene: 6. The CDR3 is CASFPGQGLNTEAFF. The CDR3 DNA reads TGTGCCAGCTTTCCGGGACAGGGGTTGAACACTGAAGCTTTCTTT.

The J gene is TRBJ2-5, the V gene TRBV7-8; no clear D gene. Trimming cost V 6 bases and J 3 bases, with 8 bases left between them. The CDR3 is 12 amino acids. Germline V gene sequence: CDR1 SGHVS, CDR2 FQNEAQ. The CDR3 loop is CASRAAEETQYF. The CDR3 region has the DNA TGTGCCAGCAGGGCGGCCGAAGAGACCCAGTACTTC.

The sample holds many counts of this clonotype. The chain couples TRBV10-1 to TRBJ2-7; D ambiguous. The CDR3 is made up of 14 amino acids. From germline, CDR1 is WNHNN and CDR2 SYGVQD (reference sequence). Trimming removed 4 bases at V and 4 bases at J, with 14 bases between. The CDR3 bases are TGCGCCAGCAGTGTGCTAAACGACTCATACGAGCAGTACTTC. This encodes CASSVLNDSYEQYF.

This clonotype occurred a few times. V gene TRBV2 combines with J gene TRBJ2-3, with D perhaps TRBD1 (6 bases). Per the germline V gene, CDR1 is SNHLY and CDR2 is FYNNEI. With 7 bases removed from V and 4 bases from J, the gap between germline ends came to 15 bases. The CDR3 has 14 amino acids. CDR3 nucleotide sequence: TGTGCCAGCATTAGTCAGGGGCAGGCAGATACGCAGTATTTT. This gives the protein CASISQGQADTQYF.

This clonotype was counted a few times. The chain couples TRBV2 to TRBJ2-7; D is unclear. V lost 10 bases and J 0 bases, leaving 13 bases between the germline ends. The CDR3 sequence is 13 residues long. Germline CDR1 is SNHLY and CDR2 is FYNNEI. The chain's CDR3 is CATGRAVSYEQYF. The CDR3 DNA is TGTGCCACGGGTCGGGCAGTCTCCTACGAGCAGTACTTC.

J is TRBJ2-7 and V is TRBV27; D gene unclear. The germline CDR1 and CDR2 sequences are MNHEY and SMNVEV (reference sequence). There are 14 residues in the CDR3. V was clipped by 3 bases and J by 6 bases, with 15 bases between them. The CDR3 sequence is CASSLRPSVGEQYF. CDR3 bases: TGTGCCAGCAGTTTGAGACCGTCAGTTGGCGAGCAGTACTTC.

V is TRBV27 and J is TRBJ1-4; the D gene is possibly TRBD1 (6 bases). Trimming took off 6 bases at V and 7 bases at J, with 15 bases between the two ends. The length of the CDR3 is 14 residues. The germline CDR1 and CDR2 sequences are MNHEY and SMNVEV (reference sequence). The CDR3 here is CASSPDSGGEKLFF. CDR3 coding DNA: TGTGCCAGCAGCCCGGACAGCGGGGGTGAAAAACTGTTTTTT.

CDR3 bases: TGTGCCAGCAGCCCACCGACAGGGGAGCTGTTTTTT. Residues: CASSPPTGELFF. The chain links TRBV7-3 to TRBJ2-2, with D uncertain. The germline CDR1 and CDR2 sequences are SGHTA and FQGTGA. This CDR3 is 12 amino acids long. Trimming left V 5 bases short and J 8 bases short, with 9 bases between.

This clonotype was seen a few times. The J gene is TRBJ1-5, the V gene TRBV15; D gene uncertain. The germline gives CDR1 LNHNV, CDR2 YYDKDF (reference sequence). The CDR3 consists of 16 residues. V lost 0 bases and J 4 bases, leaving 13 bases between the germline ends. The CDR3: CATSRDRKQNNQPQHF. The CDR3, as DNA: TGTGCCACCAGCAGAGATCGGAAACAGAATAATCAGCCCCAGCATTTT.

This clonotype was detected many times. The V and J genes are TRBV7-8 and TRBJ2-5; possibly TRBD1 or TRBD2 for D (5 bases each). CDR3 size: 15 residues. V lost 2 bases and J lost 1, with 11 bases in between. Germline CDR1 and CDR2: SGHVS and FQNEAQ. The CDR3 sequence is CASSLSGTSQETQYF. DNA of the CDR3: TGTGCCAGCAGCTTATCCGGGACGAGCCAAGAGACCCAGTACTTC. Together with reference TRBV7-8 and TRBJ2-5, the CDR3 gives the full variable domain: GAGVSQSPRYKVAKRGQDVALRCDPISGHVSLFWYQQALGQGPEFLTYFQNEAQLDKSGLPSDRFFAERPEGSVSTLKIQRTQQEDSAVYLCASSLSGTSQETQYFGPGTRLLVL.

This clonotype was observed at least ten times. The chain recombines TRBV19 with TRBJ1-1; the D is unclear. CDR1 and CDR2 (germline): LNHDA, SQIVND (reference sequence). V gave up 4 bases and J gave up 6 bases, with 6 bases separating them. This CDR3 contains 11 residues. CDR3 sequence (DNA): TGTGCCAGTAGTAAGGCAGCTGAAGCTTTCTTT. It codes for CASSKAAEAFF.

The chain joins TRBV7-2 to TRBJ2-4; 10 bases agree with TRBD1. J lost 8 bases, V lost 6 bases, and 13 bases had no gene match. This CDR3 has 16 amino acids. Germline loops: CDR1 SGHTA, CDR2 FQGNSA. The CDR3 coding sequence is TGTGCCAGCAGACGAGAGACAGGGGGCAGGATGGACATTCAGTACTTC. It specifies CASRRETGGRMDIQYF.

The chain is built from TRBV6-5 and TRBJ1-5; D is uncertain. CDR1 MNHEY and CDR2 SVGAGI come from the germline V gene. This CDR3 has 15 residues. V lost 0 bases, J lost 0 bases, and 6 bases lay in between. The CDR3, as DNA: TGTGCCAGCAGTTACTCGAGCAATAGCAATCAGCCCCAGCATTTT. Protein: CASSYSSNSNQPQHF.

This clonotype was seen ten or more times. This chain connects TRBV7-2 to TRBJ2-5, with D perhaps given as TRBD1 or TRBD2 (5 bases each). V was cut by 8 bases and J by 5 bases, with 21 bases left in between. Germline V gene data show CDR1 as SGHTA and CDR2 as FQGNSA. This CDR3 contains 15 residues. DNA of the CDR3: TGTGCCAGCGGACCCGGGACGGTCTTTGGGGAGACCCAGTACTTC. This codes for CASGPGTVFGETQYF.

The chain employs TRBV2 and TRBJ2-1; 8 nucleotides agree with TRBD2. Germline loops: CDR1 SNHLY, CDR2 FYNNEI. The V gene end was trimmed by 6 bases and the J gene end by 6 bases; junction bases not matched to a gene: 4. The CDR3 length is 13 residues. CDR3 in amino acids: CASSSGTSNEQFF. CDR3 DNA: TGTGCCAGCAGCTCCGGGACTAGCAATGAGCAGTTCTTC. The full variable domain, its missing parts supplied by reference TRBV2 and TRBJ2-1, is EPEVTQTPSHQVTQMGQEVILRCVPISNHLYFYWYRQILGQKVEFLVSFYNNEISEKSEIFDDQFSVERPDGSNFTLKIRSTKLEDSAMYFCASSSGTSNEQFFGPGTRLTVL.

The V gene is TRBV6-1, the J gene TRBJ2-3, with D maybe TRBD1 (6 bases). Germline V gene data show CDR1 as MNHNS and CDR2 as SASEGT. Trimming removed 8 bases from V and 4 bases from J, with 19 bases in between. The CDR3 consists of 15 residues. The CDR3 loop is CASARSGAIADTQYF. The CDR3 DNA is TGTGCCAGCGCTCGGTCAGGGGCTATAGCAGATACGCAGTATTTT.

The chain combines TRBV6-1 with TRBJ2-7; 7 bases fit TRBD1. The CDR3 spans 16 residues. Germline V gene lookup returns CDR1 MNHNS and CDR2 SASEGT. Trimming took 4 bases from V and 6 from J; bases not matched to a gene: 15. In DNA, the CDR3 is TGTGCCAGCAGTGGGTTTGGCACAGGGGTTATGGGCGAGCAGTACTTC. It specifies CASSGFGTGVMGEQYF.

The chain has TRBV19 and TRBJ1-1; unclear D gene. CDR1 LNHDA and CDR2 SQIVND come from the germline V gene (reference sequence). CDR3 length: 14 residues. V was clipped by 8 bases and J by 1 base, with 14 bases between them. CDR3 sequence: CASRLGKRNTEAFF. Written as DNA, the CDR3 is TGTGCCAGTCGTTTGGGGAAACGGAACACTGAAGCTTTCTTT.

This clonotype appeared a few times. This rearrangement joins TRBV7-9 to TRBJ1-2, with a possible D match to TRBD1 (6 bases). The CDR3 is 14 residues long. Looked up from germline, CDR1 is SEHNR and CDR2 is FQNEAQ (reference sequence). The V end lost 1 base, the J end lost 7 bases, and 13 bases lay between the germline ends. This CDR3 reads CASSLDGGASGYTF. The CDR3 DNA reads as TGTGCCAGCAGCTTAGATGGGGGCGCGTCTGGCTACACCTTC.

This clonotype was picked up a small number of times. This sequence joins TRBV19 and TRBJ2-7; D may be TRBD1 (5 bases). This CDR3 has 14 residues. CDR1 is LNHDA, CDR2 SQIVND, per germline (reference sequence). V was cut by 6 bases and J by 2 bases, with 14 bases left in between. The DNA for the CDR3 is TGTGCCAGTAGCTCGACAGCCCTAACCTACGAGCAGTACTTC. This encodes CASSSTALTYEQYF.

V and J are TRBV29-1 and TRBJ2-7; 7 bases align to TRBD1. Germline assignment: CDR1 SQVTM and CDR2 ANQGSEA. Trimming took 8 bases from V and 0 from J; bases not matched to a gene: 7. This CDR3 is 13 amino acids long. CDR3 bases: TGCAGCTATCTTGGGACAGACTCCTACGAGCAGTACTTC. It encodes CSYLGTDSYEQYF.

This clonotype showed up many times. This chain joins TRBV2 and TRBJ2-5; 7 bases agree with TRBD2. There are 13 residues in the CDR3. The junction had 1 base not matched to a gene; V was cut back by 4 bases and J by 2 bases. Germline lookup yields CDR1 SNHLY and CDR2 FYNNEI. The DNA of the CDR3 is TGTGCCAGCAGTGGGCGGGAGCAAGAGACCCAGTACTTC. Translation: CASSGREQETQYF.

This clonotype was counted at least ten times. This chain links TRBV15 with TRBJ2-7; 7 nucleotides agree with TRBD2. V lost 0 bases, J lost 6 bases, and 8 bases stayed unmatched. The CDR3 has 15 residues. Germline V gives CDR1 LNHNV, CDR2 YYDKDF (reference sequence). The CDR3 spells CATSREPTSDREQYF. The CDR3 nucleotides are TGTGCCACCAGCAGAGAGCCCACTAGCGATCGCGAGCAGTACTTC.

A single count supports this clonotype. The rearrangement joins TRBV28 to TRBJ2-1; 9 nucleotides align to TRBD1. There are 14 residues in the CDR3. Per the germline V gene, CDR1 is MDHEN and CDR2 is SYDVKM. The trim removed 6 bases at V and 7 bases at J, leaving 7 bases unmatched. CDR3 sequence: CASSGQGRKNEQFF. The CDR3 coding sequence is TGTGCCAGCAGCGGACAGGGGCGCAAGAATGAGCAGTTCTTC.

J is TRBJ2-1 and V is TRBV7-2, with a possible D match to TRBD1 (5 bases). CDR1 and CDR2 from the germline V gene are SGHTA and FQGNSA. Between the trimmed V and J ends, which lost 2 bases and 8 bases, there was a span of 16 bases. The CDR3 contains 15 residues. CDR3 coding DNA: TGTGCCAGCAGCTTAAGCAGGGCGTTAATCGATGAGCAGTTCTTC. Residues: CASSLSRALIDEQFF.

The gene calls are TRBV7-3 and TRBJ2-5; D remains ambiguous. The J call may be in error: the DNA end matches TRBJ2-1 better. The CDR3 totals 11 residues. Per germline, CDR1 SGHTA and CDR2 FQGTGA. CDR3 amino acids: CASSSTVGQFF. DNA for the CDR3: TGTGCCAGCAGCTCTACCGTCGGGCAGTTCTTC.

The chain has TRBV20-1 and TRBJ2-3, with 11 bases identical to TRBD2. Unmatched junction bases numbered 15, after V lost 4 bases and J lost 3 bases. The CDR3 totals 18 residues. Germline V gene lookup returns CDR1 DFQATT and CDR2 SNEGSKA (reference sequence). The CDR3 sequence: CSATTSGSSERSTDTQYF. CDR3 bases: TGCAGTGCTACCACTAGCGGGAGTAGTGAGAGAAGTACAGATACGCAGTATTTT.

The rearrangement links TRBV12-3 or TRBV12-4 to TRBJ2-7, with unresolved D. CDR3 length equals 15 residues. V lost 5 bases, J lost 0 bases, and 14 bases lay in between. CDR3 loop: CASSETVNPSYEQYF. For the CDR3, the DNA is TGTGCCAGCAGTGAGACTGTCAACCCCTCCTACGAGCAGTACTTC.

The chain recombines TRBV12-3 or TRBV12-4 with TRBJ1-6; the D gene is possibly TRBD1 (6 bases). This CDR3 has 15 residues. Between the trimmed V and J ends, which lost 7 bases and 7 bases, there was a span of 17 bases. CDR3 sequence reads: CASNLMGATNSPLHF. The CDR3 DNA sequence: TGTGCCAGCAACCTAATGGGGGCAACAAATTCACCCCTCCACTTT.